What follows describes a single T cell receptor (beta chain). No antigen is known for it. At one boundary the junction diverges from the germline segment, which might be a read error. The CDR3 consists of 13 residues. The V gene's germline CDR1 is SGHTA and CDR2 FQGNSA. The sample originates from a study of CD8 T cells in ankylosing spondylitis. Overall study findings and caveats: Some motif variants had been reported before (in reactive arthritis synovial fluid and blood). Relatively rare in peripheral blood, disease-linked clones were also CD8+. Characteristic, it appeared, of ankylosing spondylitis blood was a TCR beta motif of roughly 8 highly homologous variants.

TCRdb itself ran the 5' RACE reads through MiXCR, one entry per CDR3 protein. The sample carries more than 650,000 distinct CDR3 sequences, 12% recorded once. V usage is TRBV7-2 and J usage is TRBJ1-4; 7 positions agree with TRBD1. This TCR was recovered from a male donor with ankylosing spondylitis. The sequencing sample was made of blood, either unsorted or a sorted T cell fraction (not recorded which). The CDR3 spells CASSLTGRKKLFF. CDR3 nucleotide sequence: TGTGCCAGCAGTTTGACAGGGCGGAAAAAGCTGTTTTTT.